This TCR beta chain was captured in a study of T cells expressing NK-cell markers. TCRdb re-called the 5' RACE reads; every CDR3 protein appears as one record, without DNA. This table lists about 550,000 distinct CDR3 sequences. Looked up from germline, CDR1 is SQVTM and CDR2 is ANQGSEA. CDR3 length equals 12 residues. Input material: blood T cells: a sorted CD56 or NKG2C T cell subset, CD4+ or CD8+ T cells, or bulk PBMC T cells (not recorded which). The chain has TRBV29-1 and TRBJ2-7; TCRdb reports TRBD1, a call that lacks DNA to check it against. The clonotype was recovered from a man younger than 35 in good health. The CDR3 region is CSVAGGAYEQYF.